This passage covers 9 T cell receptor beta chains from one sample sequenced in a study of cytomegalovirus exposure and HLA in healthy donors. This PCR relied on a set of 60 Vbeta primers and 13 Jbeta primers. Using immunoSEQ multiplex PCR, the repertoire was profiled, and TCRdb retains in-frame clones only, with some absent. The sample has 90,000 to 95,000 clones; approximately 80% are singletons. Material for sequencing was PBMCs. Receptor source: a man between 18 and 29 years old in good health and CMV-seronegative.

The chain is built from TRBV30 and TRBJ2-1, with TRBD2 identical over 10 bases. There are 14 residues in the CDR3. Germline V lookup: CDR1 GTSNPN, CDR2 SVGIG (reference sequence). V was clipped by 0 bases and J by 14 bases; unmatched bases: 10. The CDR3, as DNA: TGTGCCTGGAGTGTACGAAGCGGGGGGGCCGGAGAGTTCTTC. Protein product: CAWSVRSGGAGEFF.

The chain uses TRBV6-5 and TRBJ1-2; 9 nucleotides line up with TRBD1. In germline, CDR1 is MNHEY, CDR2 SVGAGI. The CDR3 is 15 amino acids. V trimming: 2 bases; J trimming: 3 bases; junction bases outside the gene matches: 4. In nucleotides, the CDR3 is TGTGCCAGCAGTTACGGGGACAGGGCTGACTATGGCTACACCTTC. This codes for CASSYGDRADYGYTF.

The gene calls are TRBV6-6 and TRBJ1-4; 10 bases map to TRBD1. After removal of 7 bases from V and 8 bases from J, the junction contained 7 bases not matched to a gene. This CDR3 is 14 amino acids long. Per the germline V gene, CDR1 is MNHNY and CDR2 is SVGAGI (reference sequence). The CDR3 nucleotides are TGTGCCAGCACCAGACAGGGGGCTGGGGAAAAACTGTTTTTT. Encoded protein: CASTRQGAGEKLFF.

The CDR3 is CAISSGGRGETQYF. CDR3 DNA: TGTGCCATCAGTAGCGGGGGGCGCGGGGAGACCCAGTACTTC. V usage is TRBV10-3 and J usage is TRBJ2-5, with 9 bases matching TRBD2. CDR3 length equals 14 residues. Looked up from germline, CDR1 is ENHRY and CDR2 is SYGVKD. Losses at the gene ends were 5 bases for V and 5 bases for J; bases not matched to a gene: 6.

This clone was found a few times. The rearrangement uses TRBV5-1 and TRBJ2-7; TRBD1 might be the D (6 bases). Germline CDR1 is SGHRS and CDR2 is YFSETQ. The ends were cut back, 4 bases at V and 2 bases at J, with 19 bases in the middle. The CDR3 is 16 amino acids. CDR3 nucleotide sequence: TGCGCCAGCAGCCAGGTAGACGGGACACTCACCTACGAGCAGTACTTC. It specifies CASSQVDGTLTYEQYF.

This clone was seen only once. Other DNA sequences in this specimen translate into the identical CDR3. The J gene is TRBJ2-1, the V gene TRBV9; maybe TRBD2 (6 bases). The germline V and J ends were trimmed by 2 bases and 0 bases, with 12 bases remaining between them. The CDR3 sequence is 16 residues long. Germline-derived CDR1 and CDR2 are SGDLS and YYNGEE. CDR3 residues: CASSVLGGGSYNEQFF. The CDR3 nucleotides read TGTGCCAGCAGCGTTCTGGGAGGAGGCTCCTACAATGAGCAGTTCTTC.

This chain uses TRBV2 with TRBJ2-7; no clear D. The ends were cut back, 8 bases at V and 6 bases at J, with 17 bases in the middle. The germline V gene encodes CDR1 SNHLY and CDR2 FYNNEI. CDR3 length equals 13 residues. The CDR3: CASQDLSVGEQYF. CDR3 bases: TGTGCCAGCCAGGATCTCTCCGTCGGCGAGCAGTACTTC.

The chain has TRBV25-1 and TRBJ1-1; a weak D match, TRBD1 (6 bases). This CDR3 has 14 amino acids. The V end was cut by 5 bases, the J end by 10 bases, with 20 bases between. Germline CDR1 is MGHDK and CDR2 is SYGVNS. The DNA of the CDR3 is TGTGCCAGCAGTCCCCGTAAGGGGGAGCGAGGAGCTTTCTTT. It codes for CASSPRKGERGAFF. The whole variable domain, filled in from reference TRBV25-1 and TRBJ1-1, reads EADIYQTPRYLVIGTGKKITLECSQTMGHDKMYWYQQDPGMELHLIHYSYGVNSTEKGDLSSESTVSRIRTEHFPLTLESARPSHTSQYLCASSPRKGERGAFFGQGTRLTVV.

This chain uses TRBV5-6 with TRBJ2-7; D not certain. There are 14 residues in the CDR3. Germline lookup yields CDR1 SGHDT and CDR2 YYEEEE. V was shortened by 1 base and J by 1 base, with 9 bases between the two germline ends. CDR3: CASSLLQMSYEQYF. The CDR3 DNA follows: TGTGCCAGCAGCTTGTTGCAGATGTCCTACGAGCAGTACTTC. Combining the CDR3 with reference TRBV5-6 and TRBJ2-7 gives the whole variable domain DAGVTQSPTHLIKTRGQQVTLRCSPKSGHDTVSWYQQALGQGPQFIFQYYEEEERQRGNFPDRFSGHQFPNYSSELNVNALLLGDSALYLCASSLLQMSYEQYFGPGTRLTVT.